This is a list of T cell receptor beta chains from one sample in a study of OX40 agonist ivuxolimab in advanced cancers. TCRdb keeps only in-frame clones here, not all; method: immunoSEQ multiplex PCR. The profile covers some 64,000 clones, with about 90% appearing a single time and less than 6% taken by the ten largest. The sequences come from CD4+ or CD8+ T cells sorted from blood, collected in a trial of the OX40 agonist ivuxolimab. The origin of the receptors is an adult with an advanced solid tumor such as melanoma, head and neck, liver or kidney cancer. The CDR3 runs from the conserved cysteine through the conserved F or W. The D gene is left open where the match is weak. A clone size is listed for some rows: how often the clone was seen (once, few, many), or a class if it is expanded.

TGTGCCAGCAGTCCCCGGGGACAGTATCAGCCCCAGCATTTT	CASSPRGQYQPQHF	TRBV6-6	TRBJ1-5	TRBD1	NA
TGCGCCAGCAGTCATAGAGGCGGGAGCGAAGAGACCCAGTACTTC	CASSHRGGSEETQYF	TRBV5-1	TRBJ2-5	TRBD2	NA
TGTGCCAGTAGTATAGACCCCGGACTAGCGGGAGGATCCGGGGAGCTGTTTTTT	CASSIDPGLAGGSGELFF	TRBV19	TRBJ2-2	TRBD2	once
TGTGCCAGCAGCTCCGAGACAGTTAATTCACCCCTCCACTTT	CASSSETVNSPLHF	TRBV11-2	TRBJ1-6	NA	once
TGTGCCAGCAGTGGCCATAGGGTTATGAACACTGAAGCTTTCTTT	CASSGHRVMNTEAFF	TRBV6-1	TRBJ1-1	NA	NA
TGTGCCAGCAGCTTGGAGTTGAACAGGGGGAGACAAGTTGAAGCTTTCTTT	CASSLELNRGRQVEAFF	TRBV5-7	TRBJ1-1	TRBD1	NA
TGTGCCAGTAGCAATCCGACAGGGAGAGGAAAACTGTTTTTT	CASSNPTGRGKLFF	TRBV19	TRBJ1-4	TRBD1	NA
TGTGCCAGCAGTTTTGAGCCACTAAAAGGGGCTTACGAGCAGTACTTC	CASSFEPLKGAYEQYF	TRBV28	TRBJ2-7	NA	NA
TGTGCCAGCAGCATATACAGCACAGATACGCAGTATTTT	CASSIYSTDTQYF	TRBV5-7	TRBJ2-3	NA	once
TGTGCCAGCGGGGGATACAATGAGCAGTTCTTC	CASGGYNEQFF	TRBV5-4	TRBJ2-1	NA	NA
TGTGCCAGCATAGGGGGGGGTCTAACTGAAGCTTTCTTT	CASIGGGLTEAFF	TRBV25-1	TRBJ1-1	NA	NA
TGCGCCAGCAGCTTCCAGAACACTGAAGCTTTCTTT	CASSFQNTEAFF	TRBV5-1	TRBJ1-1	NA	NA
TGTGCCTGGATCATACAGGGGGCTAACACCATATATTTT	CAWIIQGANTIYF	TRBV30	TRBJ1-3	TRBD1	NA
TGTGCCAGCAGCTTGGGCCCAAAAGGGGTTAATGAAAAACTGTTTTTT	CASSLGPKGVNEKLFF	TRBV5-4	TRBJ1-4	NA	NA